This T cell receptor beta chain was identified during a study of PD-1 blockade in classical Hodgkin lymphoma. Relapse was seen in all patients after autologous stem cell transplantation, and brentuximab vedotin exposure was variable. Profiling relied on immunoSEQ multiplex PCR, and the TCRdb table lists in-frame clones only, not all of them. The sample has 95,000 to 100,000 clones; around 89% are singletons. Germline CDR1 and CDR2: SEHNR and FQNEAQ (reference sequence). This CDR3 is built from 15 residues. V was cut by 1 base and J by 6 bases, with 14 bases left in between. The J gene is TRBJ2-3, the V gene TRBV7-9; possibly TRBD2 for D (7 bases). This material consisted of peripheral blood mononuclear cells (PBMCs), taken before the second cycle of nivolumab. The receptor comes from a human donor with classical Hodgkin lymphoma. CDR3 nucleotides: TGTGCCAGCAGCTTAGGGGAGGGGGGGGCCGATACGCAGTATTTT. Amino acids: CASSLGEGGADTQYF.